The TCR beta chain described here comes from a study of CD8 T cells in ankylosing spondylitis. Study outcomes and limitations: Reports say disease-linked clones showed up significantly more in matched ankylosing spondylitis synovial fluid. It appeared that ankylosing spondylitis blood was characterized by a TCR beta motif of several highly homologous variants. Clones linked to the disease showed a CD8+ phenotype. They occurred at relatively low frequencies in peripheral blood.

Generation of TCR beta libraries employed quantitative 5'-RACE incorporating molecular barcodes. TCRdb reanalysed the 5' RACE reads using MiXCR and keeps one entry per CDR3 protein. The data show 200,000 to 300,000 distinct CDR3 sequences, 10% seen once. The V end lost 2 bases, the J end lost 3 bases, and 5 bases lay between the germline ends. This CDR3 comprises 12 residues. Per germline, CDR1 SGDLS and CDR2 YYNGEE. In its sample, this clonotype was seen a few times. What it binds is unknown. Sequencing used blood, either unsorted or a sorted T cell fraction (not recorded which). The TCR was taken from a male donor with ankylosing spondylitis or in good health (not recorded which). The chain couples TRBV9 to TRBJ2-5; unclear D gene. The DNA for the CDR3 is TGTGCCAGCAGCGTCTTCGAAGAGACCCAGTACTTC. Translated, it gives CASSVFEETQYF.